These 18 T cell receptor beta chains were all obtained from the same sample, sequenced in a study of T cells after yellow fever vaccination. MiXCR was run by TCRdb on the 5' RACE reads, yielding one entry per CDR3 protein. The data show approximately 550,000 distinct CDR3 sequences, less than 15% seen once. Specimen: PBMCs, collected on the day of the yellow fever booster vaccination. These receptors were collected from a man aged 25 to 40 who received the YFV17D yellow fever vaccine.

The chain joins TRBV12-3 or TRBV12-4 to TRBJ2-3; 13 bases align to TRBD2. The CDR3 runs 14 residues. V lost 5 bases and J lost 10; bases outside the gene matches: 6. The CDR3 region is CASSTSGRATAQYF. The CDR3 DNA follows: TGTGCCAGCAGTACTAGCGGGAGGGCCACGGCGCAGTATTTT.

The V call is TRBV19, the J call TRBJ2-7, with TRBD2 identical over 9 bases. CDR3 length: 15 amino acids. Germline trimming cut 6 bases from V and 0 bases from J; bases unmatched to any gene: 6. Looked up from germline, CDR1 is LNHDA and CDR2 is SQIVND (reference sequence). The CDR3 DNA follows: TGTGCCAGTAGCCCTAGCGGGAAGAGCTCCTACGAGCAGTACTTC. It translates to CASSPSGKSSYEQYF.

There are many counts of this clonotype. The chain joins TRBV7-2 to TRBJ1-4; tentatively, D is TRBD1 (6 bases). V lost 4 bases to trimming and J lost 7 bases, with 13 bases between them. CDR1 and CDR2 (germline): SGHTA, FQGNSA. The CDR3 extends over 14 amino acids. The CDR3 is CASSSDRGSEKLFF. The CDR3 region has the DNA TGTGCCAGCAGCTCGGACAGAGGGAGTGAAAAACTGTTTTTT.

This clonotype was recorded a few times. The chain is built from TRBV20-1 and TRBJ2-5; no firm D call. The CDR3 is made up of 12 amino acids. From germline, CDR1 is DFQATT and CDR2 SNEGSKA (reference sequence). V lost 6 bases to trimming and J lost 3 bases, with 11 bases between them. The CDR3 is CSATDGKETQYF. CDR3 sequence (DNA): TGCAGTGCGACGGATGGGAAAGAGACCCAGTACTTC.

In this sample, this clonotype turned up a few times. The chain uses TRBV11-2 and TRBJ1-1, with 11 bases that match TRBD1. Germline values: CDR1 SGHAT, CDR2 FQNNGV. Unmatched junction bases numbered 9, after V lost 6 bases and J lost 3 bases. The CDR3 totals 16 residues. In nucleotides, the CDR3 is TGTGCCAGCAGTCCCGGACAGGGGGCGTGGGACACTGAAGCTTTCTTT. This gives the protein CASSPGQGAWDTEAFF.

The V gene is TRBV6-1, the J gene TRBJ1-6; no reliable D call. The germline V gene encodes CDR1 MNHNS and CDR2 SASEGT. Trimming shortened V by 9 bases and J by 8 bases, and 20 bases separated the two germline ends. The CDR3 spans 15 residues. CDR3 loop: CASSRGVDTDSPLHF. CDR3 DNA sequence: TGTGCCAGTTCTCGGGGAGTAGATACCGATTCACCCCTCCACTTT.

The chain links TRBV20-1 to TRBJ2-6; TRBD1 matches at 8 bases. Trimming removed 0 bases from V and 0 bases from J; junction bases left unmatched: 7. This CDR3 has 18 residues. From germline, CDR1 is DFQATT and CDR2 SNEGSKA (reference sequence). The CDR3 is CSARDDGQGSSGANVLTF. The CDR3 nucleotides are TGCAGTGCTAGAGATGACGGACAGGGAAGCTCTGGGGCCAACGTCCTGACTTTC.

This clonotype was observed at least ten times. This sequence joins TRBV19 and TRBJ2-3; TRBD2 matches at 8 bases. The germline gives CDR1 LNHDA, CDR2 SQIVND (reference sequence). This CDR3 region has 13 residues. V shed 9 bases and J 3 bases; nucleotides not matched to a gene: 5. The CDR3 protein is CASGTSSTDTQYF. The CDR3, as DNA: TGTGCCAGCGGGACTAGTTCGACAGATACGCAGTATTTT.

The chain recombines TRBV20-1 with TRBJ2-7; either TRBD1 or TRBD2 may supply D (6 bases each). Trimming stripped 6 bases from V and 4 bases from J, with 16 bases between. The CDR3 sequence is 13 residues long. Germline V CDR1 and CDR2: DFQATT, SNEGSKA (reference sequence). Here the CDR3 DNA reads TGCAGTGCCCGGCTAGGGGGGTGGTACGAGCAGTACTTC. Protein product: CSARLGGWYEQYF.

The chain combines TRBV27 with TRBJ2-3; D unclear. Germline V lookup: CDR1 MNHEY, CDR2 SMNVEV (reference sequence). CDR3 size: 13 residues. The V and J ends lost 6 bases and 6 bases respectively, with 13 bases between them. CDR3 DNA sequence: TGTGCCAGCAGCTATCGGTTCTGGGATACGCAGTATTTT. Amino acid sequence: CASSYRFWDTQYF.

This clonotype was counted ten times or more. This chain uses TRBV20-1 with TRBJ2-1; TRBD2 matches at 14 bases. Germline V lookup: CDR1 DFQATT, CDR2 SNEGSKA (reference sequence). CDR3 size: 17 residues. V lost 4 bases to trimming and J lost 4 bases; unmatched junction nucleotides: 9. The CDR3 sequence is CSAKITGTSGSYNEQFF. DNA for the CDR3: TGCAGTGCTAAAATCACCGGGACTAGCGGGAGTTACAATGAGCAGTTCTTC.

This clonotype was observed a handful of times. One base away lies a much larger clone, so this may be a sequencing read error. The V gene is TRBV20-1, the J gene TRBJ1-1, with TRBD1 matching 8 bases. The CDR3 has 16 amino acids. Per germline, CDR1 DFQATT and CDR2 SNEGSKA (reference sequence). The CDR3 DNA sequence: TGCTGTGCTAGAAATACCGGGACAGGAGAATCGACTGAAGCTTTCTTT. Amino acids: CCARNTGTGESTEAFF.

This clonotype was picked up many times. The DNA of the CDR3 is TGCGCCAGCAGCTTGGATGGAGACCGCTCCTACAATGAGCAGTTCTTC. Translation: CASSLDGDRSYNEQFF. The genes are TRBV5-1 and TRBJ2-1, with D unresolved. Germline-derived CDR1 and CDR2 are SGHRS and YFSETQ. The CDR3 covers 16 residues. The V end was cut by 0 bases, the J end by 0 bases, with 10 bases between.

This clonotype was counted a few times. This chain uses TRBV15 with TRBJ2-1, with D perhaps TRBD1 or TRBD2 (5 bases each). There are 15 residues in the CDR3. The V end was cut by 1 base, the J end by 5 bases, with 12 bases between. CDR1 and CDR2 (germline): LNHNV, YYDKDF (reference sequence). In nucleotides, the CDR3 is TGTGCCACCAGCAGAGTGAGGGACGGCGACAATGAGCAGTTCTTC. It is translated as CATSRVRDGDNEQFF.

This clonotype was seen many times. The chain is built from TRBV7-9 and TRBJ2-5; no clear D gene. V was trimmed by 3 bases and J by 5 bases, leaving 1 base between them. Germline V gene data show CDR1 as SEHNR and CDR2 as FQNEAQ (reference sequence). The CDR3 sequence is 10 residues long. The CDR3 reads CASSLETQYF. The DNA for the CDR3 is TGTGCCAGCAGCTTGGAGACCCAGTACTTC.

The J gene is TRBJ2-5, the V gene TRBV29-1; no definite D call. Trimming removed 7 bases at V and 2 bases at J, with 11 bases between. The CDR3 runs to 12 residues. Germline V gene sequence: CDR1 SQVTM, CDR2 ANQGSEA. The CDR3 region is CSATAWQETQYF. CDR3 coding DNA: TGCAGCGCCACAGCGTGGCAAGAGACCCAGTACTTC. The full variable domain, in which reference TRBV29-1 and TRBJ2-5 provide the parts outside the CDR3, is SAVISQKPSRDICQRGTSLTIQCQVDSQVTMMFWYRQQPGQSLTLIATANQGSEATYESGFVIDKFPISRPNLTFSTLTVSNMSPEDSSIYLCSATAWQETQYFGPGTRLLVL.

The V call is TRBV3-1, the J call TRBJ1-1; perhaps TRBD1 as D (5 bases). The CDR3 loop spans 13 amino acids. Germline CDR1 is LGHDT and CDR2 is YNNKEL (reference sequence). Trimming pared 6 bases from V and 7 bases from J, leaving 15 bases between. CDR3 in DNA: TGTGCCAGCAGACAGATGAGGGGTGGTGAAGCTTTCTTT. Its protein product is CASRQMRGGEAFF. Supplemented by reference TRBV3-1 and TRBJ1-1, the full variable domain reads DTAVSQTPKYLVTQMGNDKSIKCEQNLGHDTMYWYKQDSKKFLKIMFSYNNKELIINETVPNRFSPKSPDKAHLNLHINSLELGDSAVYFCASRQMRGGEAFFGQGTRLTVV.

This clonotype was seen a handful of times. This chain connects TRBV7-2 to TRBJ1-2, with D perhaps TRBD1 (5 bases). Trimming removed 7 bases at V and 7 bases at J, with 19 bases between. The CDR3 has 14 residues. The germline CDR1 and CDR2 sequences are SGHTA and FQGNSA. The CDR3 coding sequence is TGTGCCAGCATCGTCGCGGCGGGGGTCGCTGGCTACACCTTC. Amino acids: CASIVAAGVAGYTF.